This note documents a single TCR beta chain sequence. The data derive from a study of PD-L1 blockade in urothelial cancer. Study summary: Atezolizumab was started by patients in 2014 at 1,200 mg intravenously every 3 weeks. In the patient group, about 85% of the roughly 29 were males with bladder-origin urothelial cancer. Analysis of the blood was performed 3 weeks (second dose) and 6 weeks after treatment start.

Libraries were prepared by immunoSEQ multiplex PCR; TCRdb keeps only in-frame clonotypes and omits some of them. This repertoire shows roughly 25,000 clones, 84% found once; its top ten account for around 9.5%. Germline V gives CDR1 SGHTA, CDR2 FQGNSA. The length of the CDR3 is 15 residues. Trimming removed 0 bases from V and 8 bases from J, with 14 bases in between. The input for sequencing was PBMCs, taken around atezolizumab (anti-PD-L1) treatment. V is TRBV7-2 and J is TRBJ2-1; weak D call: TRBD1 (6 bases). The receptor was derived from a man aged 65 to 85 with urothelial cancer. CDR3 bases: TGTGCCAGCAGCTTAGCGGCAGGGAAGGGGGATGAGCAGTTCTTC. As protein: CASSLAAGKGDEQFF. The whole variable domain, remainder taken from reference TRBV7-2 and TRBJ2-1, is GAGVSQSPSNKVTEKGKDVELRCDPISGHTALYWYRQSLGQGLEFLIYFQGNSAPDKSGLPSDRFSAERTGGSVSTLTIQRTQQEDSAVYLCASSLAAGKGDEQFFGPGTRLTVL.